The rows below give T cell receptor beta chains drawn from one sample of a study of long-term antiretroviral therapy in people with HIV. The data were produced by immunoSEQ multiplex PCR, yet TCRdb's version contains in-frame clones alone and is incomplete. The sample yields about 11,000 clones, around nine tenths seen once. The specimen was unsorted PBMCs, collected 0.2 years before starting antiretroviral therapy. Receptor source: a middle-aged woman with HIV. Each CDR3 is given with its conserved first and last residue. D genes are given only for firm matches. Only some rows state a clone size, as once, few, many or a class for expanded clones.

>TRBJ2-5|TRBV7-8|TRBD1|.
TGTGCCAGCAGCTTAGGGACAGGGCCCCTCCAAGAGACCCAGTACTTC
CASSLGTGPLQETQYF
>TRBJ1-2|TRBV6-6|TRBD1|.
TGTGCCAGCAGAGAAGGAACCGGGACAGGGAATGGCTACACCTTC
CASREGTGTGNGYTF
>TRBJ1-1|TRBV19|TRBD1|once
TGTGCCAGTAGTAGACGACAGGGGCTGAACACTGAAGCTTTCTTT
CASSRRQGLNTEAFF
>TRBJ1-4|TRBV4-1|.|large
TGCGCCAGCAGCGATACAGGTTATAATGAAAAACTGTTTTTT
CASSDTGYNEKLFF
>TRBJ1-1|TRBV10-3|.|.
TGTGCCAGCAGATTTACGATAAGCGGACAGAGGAACACTGAAGCTTTCTTT
CASRFTISGQRNTEAFF
>TRBJ2-5|TRBV30|TRBD2|.
TGTGCCTACTTTAGCGGGGGGGAGGGGGAGACCCAGTACTTC
CAYFSGGEGETQYF
>TRBJ2-7|TRBV19|.|.
TGTGCCAGTAGTATAGTACCGACTGCCTCCTACGAGCAGTACTTC
CASSIVPTASYEQYF
>TRBJ2-5|TRBV23-1|.|few
TGCGCCCTCGACCTCTGGGGGACGGAGACCCAGTACTTC
CALDLWGTETQYF
>TRBJ1-6|TRBV6-5|.|.
TGTGCCACCCAGGTCGAACACCCTAATTCACCCCTCCACTTT
CATQVEHPNSPLHF
>TRBJ1-5|TRBV18|.|.
TGTGCCAGCTCACCGCAGGGTCGTCAGCCCCAGCATTTT
CASSPQGRQPQHF
>TRBJ2-1|TRBV12-5|.|.
TGTGCTAGTGGTGATTACAATGAGCAGTTCTTC
CASGDYNEQFF
>TRBJ2-7|TRBV16|.|.
TGTGCCAGCAGCCGTTTGCGGGAACCCTACGAGCAGTACTTC
CASSRLREPYEQYF
>TRBJ2-1|TRBV10-3|.|.
TGTGCCATCAGCCCGGGAAACTCCTACAATGAGCAGTTCTTC
CAISPGNSYNEQFF
>TRBJ2-2|TRBV9|TRBD1|.
TGTGCCAGCAGCGTAGAGTCAGGGGGTGTCGGGGAGCTGTTTTTT
CASSVESGGVGELFF
>TRBJ2-1|TRBV25-1|.|.
TGTGCCAGCAGTGAGGTGACTACAATGATTCTGTTCTTC
CASSEVTTMILFF
>TRBJ2-3|TRBV6-5|TRBD1|.
TGTGCCAGCAGGACGACAGGGCGAAGTCGAGATACGCAGTATTTT
CASRTTGRSRDTQYF
>TRBJ1-2|TRBV25-1|TRBD1|.
TGTGCCAGCAGTGAATGGAGGGACAGGGCCTATGGCTACACCTTC
CASSEWRDRAYGYTF
>TRBJ1-4|TRBV6-6|.|.
TGTGCCAGCAGTTTATCAGAGGAAAAACTGTTTTTT
CASSLSEEKLFF
>TRBJ2-7|TRBV7-2|TRBD2|.
TGTGCCAGCAGCTTCCAAAGCGGGGGGGGCGGAGAGCAGTACTTC
CASSFQSGGGGEQYF
>TRBJ2-1|TRBV19|.|.
TGTGCCAGTAGTTCGGTCAAGGGTGATGAGCAGTTCTTC
CASSSVKGDEQFF
>TRBJ2-7|TRBV7-9|.|.
TGTGCCAGCAGCTTAGCGCCGGGGGAAGGCTCCTACGAGCAGTACTTC
CASSLAPGEGSYEQYF
>TRBJ1-4|TRBV4-2|.|.
TGTGCCAGCAGCAAAGATAGGGGACCGAATGAAAAACTGTTTTTT
CASSKDRGPNEKLFF
>TRBJ2-6|TRBV7-8|TRBD1|.
TGTGCCAGCAGCTTCCCGGGACAGGGGTTCGGGGCCAACGTCCTGACTTTC
CASSFPGQGFGANVLTF
>TRBJ1-3|TRBV4-1|.|.
TGCGCCAGCAGCCGTAAAGAACCCCAAGCCGATTTGAGCTCTGGAAACACCATATATTTT
CASSRKEPQADLSSGNTIYF
>TRBJ1-2|TRBV7-8|.|.
TGTGCCAGCAGCTTACGTTTCGGGTGGCAGGGAGCCCATGGCTACACCTTC
CASSLRFGWQGAHGYTF
>TRBJ1-1|TRBV14|.|.
TGTGCCAGCAGCCTCGTTTTCGGTATCTCGGTGGAAGCTTTCTTT
CASSLVFGISVEAFF